The clone carrying this T cell receptor beta chain was recorded many times. Its antigen is currently unknown. The sample is drawn from a study of T cells in Graves' hyperthyroidism and ophthalmopathy. There were TCR beta CDR3 regions amplified from RNA transcripts. In the first-round RT-PCR of the TCR CDR3, the HTBI primer set was used. TCRdb reprocessed the multiplex PCR reads with MiXCR, giving one entry per CDR3 protein. The table shows about 380,000 distinct CDR3 sequences, with approximately 14% occurring only once. The germline V and J ends were trimmed by 3 bases and 8 bases, with 13 bases remaining between them. This CDR3 region has 14 residues. General study points: Most thyroid clonotypes expanded above 0.001 appeared in blood too.

Sequencing used blood. The rearrangement uses TRBV12-3 or TRBV12-4 and TRBJ1-4; D perhaps matches TRBD1 (5 bases). The receptor's source is a woman in her sixties with Graves' hyperthyroidism. CDR3 bases: TGTGCCAGCAGTTTGGCAGACAGAGCGGAAAAACTGTTTTTT. Its translation is CASSLADRAEKLFF.